These T cell receptor beta chains were read from a single sample in a study of T cells expressing NK-cell markers. Using the 5' RACE reads, TCRdb records one entry per CDR3 protein without DNA. The listing contains over 150,000 distinct CDR3 sequences. Specimen: blood T cells: a sorted CD56 or NKG2C T cell subset, CD4+ or CD8+ T cells, or bulk PBMC T cells (not recorded which). Receptors were obtained from a woman aged 45-65 years in good health. The CDR3 runs from the conserved cysteine through the conserved F or W. Each record gives: V gene, J gene, CDR3 protein.

>TRBV11-2|TRBJ2-1
CASSLGLENEQFF
>TRBV25-1|TRBJ1-2
CASSDRDRGVEGYGYTF
>TRBV10-1|TRBJ2-3
CASSETGSGLTDTQYF
>TRBV29-1|TRBJ2-1
CSVRGGTSGGDYNEQFF
>TRBV5-6|TRBJ1-4
CASSLGEWTGRNEKLFF
>TRBV4-1|TRBJ2-2
CASSQVHRTSGSAELFF
>TRBV6-1|TRBJ2-7
CASSEASAYEQYF
>TRBV18|TRBJ2-1
CASSDFSGRTDNEQFF
>TRBV5-1|TRBJ2-1
CASSLWGHEQFF
>TRBV6-6|TRBJ2-1
CASILTSGTNEQFF
>TRBV5-1|TRBJ1-2
CASSFSDSYGYTF
>TRBV19|TRBJ1-5
CASSIGTGANSNQPQHF
>TRBV27|TRBJ2-3
CASSPWTSGRATDTQYF
>TRBV30|TRBJ2-1
CAWSVGQGVHNEQFF
>TRBV28|TRBJ2-5
CASTYRARGETQYF
>TRBV24-1|TRBJ2-1
CATSDTSYNEQFF
>TRBV4-1|TRBJ1-1
CASSNEGFDEAFF
>TRBV7-9|TRBJ2-2
CASSPPWQNTGELFF
>TRBV5-4|TRBJ1-1
CASSFRDRNTEAFF
>TRBV25-1|TRBJ2-1
CASSDPLGREQPHQAYNEQFF
>TRBV29-1|TRBJ1-1
CSGAEGANTEAFF
>TRBV7-8|TRBJ2-3
CASTSGRFTDTQYF
>TRBV5-6|TRBJ1-1
CASTGGDTEAFF
>TRBV20-1|TRBJ2-1
CSARSAGGTYNEQFF
>TRBV11-3|TRBJ2-7
CASSLDRGSYEQYF
>TRBV5-1|TRBJ1-1
CASSTPGQREAFF
>TRBV27|TRBJ2-2
CASSLSIRVVDTGELFF
>TRBV14|TRBJ2-3
CASSQGRQGIYDTQYF
>TRBV29-1|TRBJ2-5
CSVEELRETQYF